The 4 T cell receptor beta chains below come from one sample, sequenced in a study of blood T cells in healthy people across ages. The second PCR ran roughly 6 to 11 cycles with a sample-barcoded 5' primer and J-beta primers. TCRdb fed the 5' RACE reads into MiXCR, producing one record per CDR3 protein. Counted here are roughly 1,100,000 distinct CDR3 sequences, approximately 25% occurring once; the ten biggest clones make up approximately 0.79%. These same data were also listed under a study on T cells of mothers and their children.

What was sequenced was blood. The receptors shown here come from a girl under 10 years old in good health.

This clonotype was recorded a few times. The chain is built from TRBV27 and TRBJ2-5; 8 bases map to TRBD2. The tail of the sequence fits TRBJ2-1 better, so the J call may be wrong. This CDR3 has 16 amino acids. Germline V gene lookup returns CDR1 MNHEY and CDR2 SMNVEV (reference sequence). The chain's CDR3 is CASSQTSGSLGNEQFF. The CDR3 DNA reads as TGTGCCAGCAGTCAAACGAGCGGGAGCTTAGGGAATGAGCAGTTCTTC.

The rearrangement links TRBV7-3 to TRBJ2-3; D possibly corresponds to TRBD2 (5 bases). Trimming took off 5 bases at V and 3 bases at J, with 9 bases between the two ends. This CDR3 is built from 13 residues. CDR1 is SGHTA and CDR2 is FQGTGA in the germline V gene. As DNA, the CDR3 is TGTGCCAGCAGCATCGGACTTACAGATACGCAGTATTTT. Translation gives CASSIGLTDTQYF.

The chain couples TRBV3-1 to TRBJ2-7; weak D call: TRBD1 (5 bases). CDR1 and CDR2 (germline): LGHDT, YNNKEL (reference sequence). V lost 0 bases and J 3 bases, leaving 12 bases between the germline ends. CDR3 size: 15 residues. CDR3: CASSQDPGLGYEQYF. DNA of the CDR3: TGTGCCAGCAGCCAAGACCCAGGGTTGGGCTACGAGCAGTACTTC.

This chain joins TRBV28 and TRBJ2-5; D might be TRBD2 (6 bases). The CDR3 contains 17 residues. Germline-derived CDR1 and CDR2 are MDHEN and SYDVKM. Trimming removed 3 bases from V and 4 bases from J, with 21 bases in between. The CDR3 protein is CASSLSPTRKRTETQYF. Written as DNA, the CDR3 is TGTGCCAGCAGTTTGTCCCCGACTAGAAAGCGCACAGAGACCCAGTACTTC.